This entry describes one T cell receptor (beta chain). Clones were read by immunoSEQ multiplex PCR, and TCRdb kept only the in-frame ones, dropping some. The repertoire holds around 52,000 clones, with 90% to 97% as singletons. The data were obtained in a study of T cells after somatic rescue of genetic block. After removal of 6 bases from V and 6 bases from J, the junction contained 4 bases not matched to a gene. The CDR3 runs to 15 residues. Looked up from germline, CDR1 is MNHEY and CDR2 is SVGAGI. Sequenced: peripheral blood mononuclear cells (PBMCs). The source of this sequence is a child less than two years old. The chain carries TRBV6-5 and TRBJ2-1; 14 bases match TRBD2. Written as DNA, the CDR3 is TGTGCCAGCAGGATCGGGACTAGCGGGAGCAATGAGCAGTTCTTC. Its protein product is CASRIGTSGSNEQFF.